The 9 T cell receptor beta chains reported below all come from one sample, sequenced in a study of regulatory T cells in long-lasting Graves disease. Noted time point: newly diagnosed GD, antithyroid drugs for less than 3 months. Preparation of the TCR library used RNA extracted from PBMCs. Construction of the TCR beta libraries employed iRepertoire HTBI primers in conjunction with Arm-PCR of CDR3 regions. MiXCR, applied by TCRdb to the multiplex PCR reads, yields one record per CDR3 protein. The data show 560,000 or so distinct CDR3 sequences, 15% to 20% seen once. These sequences were also reported in another study, on T cells in Graves' hyperthyroidism and ophthalmopathy.

The starting material was peripheral blood mononuclear cells (PBMCs), obtained at new diagnosis, from a patient treated with antithyroid drugs. These receptors came from a man between 18 and 29 years old with Graves disease.

This clonotype has a handful of counts. The V and J genes are TRBV7-9 and TRBJ2-6; no definite D call. Germline CDR1 is SEHNR and CDR2 is FQNEAQ (reference sequence). V was shortened by 1 base and J by 0 bases, with 10 bases between the two germline ends. This CDR3 region has 17 residues. The CDR3 is CASSLDLPSSGANVLTF. The DNA of the CDR3 is TGTGCCAGCAGCTTAGATCTACCTAGCTCTGGGGCCAACGTCCTGACTTTC.

This clonotype was seen at least ten times. This sequence joins TRBV28 and TRBJ2-3, with 8 bases fitting TRBD1. Trimming cost V 6 bases and J 5 bases; bases outside gene matches: 4. CDR1 and CDR2 (germline): MDHEN, SYDVKM. This CDR3 is built from 13 residues. CDR3 protein: CASRPQGGDTQYF. Written as DNA, the CDR3 is TGTGCCAGCAGGCCACAGGGGGGAGATACGCAGTATTTT.

The V gene is TRBV27, the J gene TRBJ2-2, with D tentatively TRBD1 (5 bases). The CDR3 is made up of 15 amino acids. Per the germline V gene, CDR1 is MNHEY and CDR2 is SMNVEV (reference sequence). V was cut by 3 bases and J by 4 bases, with 12 bases left in between. CDR3 in amino acids: CASSFSRQGTGELFF. The DNA for the CDR3 is TGTGCCAGCAGTTTCAGTCGGCAGGGCACCGGGGAGCTGTTTTTT.

V and J are TRBV29-1 and TRBJ2-5, with 10 bases matching TRBD1. The J segment lost 3 bases and the V segment lost 7 bases, leaving 2 bases of the junction unmatched. This CDR3 region has 12 residues. The germline V gene encodes CDR1 SQVTM and CDR2 ANQGSEA. CDR3 loop: CSAGQGEETQYF. CDR3 nucleotides: TGCAGCGCCGGACAGGGGGAAGAGACCCAGTACTTC.

This clonotype was counted at least ten times. The gene calls are TRBV27 and TRBJ2-1, with D possibly TRBD1 on 6 matching bases. The CDR3 contains 13 residues. Germline V lookup: CDR1 MNHEY, CDR2 SMNVEV (reference sequence). V lost 2 bases, J lost 6 bases, and 8 bases lay in between. CDR3 nucleotide sequence: TGTGCCAGCAGTTTAGGACAGCGCAATGAGCAGTTCTTC. Its translation: CASSLGQRNEQFF.

This clonotype was counted between two and nine times. The genes are TRBV6-1 and TRBJ1-2; 9 bases line up with TRBD1. CDR1 and CDR2 (germline): MNHNS, SASEGT. J lost 4 bases, V lost 8 bases, and 5 bases had no gene match. This CDR3 has 13 amino acids. CDR3 in DNA: TGTGCCAGCGACCAGACAGGGGGCTATGGCTACACCTTC. This translates into CASDQTGGYGYTF.

The gene calls are TRBV6-4 and TRBJ1-5; D is uncertain. V lost 10 bases and J lost 9, with 13 bases in between. CDR1 is MRHNA and CDR2 is SNTAGT in the germline V gene. This CDR3 spans 11 amino acids. CDR3 sequence: CATRTSGPQHF. In nucleotides, the CDR3 is TGTGCCACCCGAACCTCGGGGCCCCAGCATTTT.

This clonotype has only a few counts. V is TRBV6-1 and J is TRBJ2-7; D perhaps matches TRBD2 (5 bases). CDR1 MNHNS and CDR2 SASEGT come from the germline V gene. The V and J ends lost 1 base and 1 base respectively, with 17 bases between them. This CDR3 spans 17 amino acids. The CDR3 protein is CASSEEGGAAGSYEQYF. The CDR3 region has the DNA TGTGCCAGCAGTGAAGAGGGTGGAGCGGCAGGTTCCTACGAGCAGTACTTC.

This clonotype was picked up many times. The V and J genes are TRBV7-9 and TRBJ2-1; D gene unclear. This CDR3 contains 15 residues. Deletions cut 2 bases from V and 0 bases from J, with 8 bases between. Germline V gene data show CDR1 as SEHNR and CDR2 as FQNEAQ (reference sequence). The CDR3 nucleotides read TGTGCCAGCAGCTTAAAAGGTAGCTCCTACAATGAGCAGTTCTTC. Protein product: CASSLKGSSYNEQFF.